This T cell receptor beta chain was captured in a study of beta chain features in type 1 diabetes. Germline V CDR1 and CDR2: MRHNA, SNTAGT. J lost 5 bases, V lost 5 bases, and 3 bases had no gene match. The CDR3 covers 15 residues. Expressed TCRB transcripts were sequenced, since all the RNA that had been isolated was reverse transcribed. Sequencing used immunoSEQ multiplex PCR; TCRdb keeps in-frame clones, though not all of them. This table holds over 150,000 clones, 10% found once. Study results and caveats: Moderately but significantly shorter TCRB CDR3s were found in Type 1 diabetes patients in all four CD4+ subsets.

This clone has a handful of counts. Its cognate antigen is unknown. The V call is TRBV6-4, the J call TRBJ2-1; 13 nucleotides agree with TRBD2. The sequencing input was central memory CD4+ T cells from blood. The clonotype comes from a man younger than 40 with type 1 diabetes. CDR3 region: CASSRGLAGDNEQFF. The DNA for the CDR3 is TGTGCCAGCAGTAGAGGACTAGCGGGAGACAATGAGCAGTTCTTC.